The 30 T cell receptor beta chains below come from one sample, sequenced in a study of T cells after yellow fever vaccination. TCRdb ran MiXCR on the 5' RACE reads and lists one entry per CDR3 protein. The top ten clones hold roughly a fifth of a sample with a few hundred thousand distinct CDR3 sequences, 3.5% to 4.5% of them seen once. The sequences come from PBMCs, collected 15 days after the yellow fever booster vaccination. The receptors shown here come from a man aged 18 to 35 who received the YFV17D yellow fever vaccine.

This clonotype was seen many times. This rearrangement joins TRBV7-9 to TRBJ2-1; D uncertain. The CDR3 has 15 amino acids. Between the trimmed V and J ends, which lost 2 bases and 9 bases, there was a span of 17 bases. Looked up from germline, CDR1 is SEHNR and CDR2 is FQNEAQ (reference sequence). The CDR3 sequence: CASSLSTERMSEQFF. CDR3 coding DNA: TGTGCCAGCAGCTTATCTACCGAAAGGATGAGTGAGCAGTTCTTC.

The chain links TRBV20-1 to TRBJ2-2; the match to TRBD1 covers 7 bases. Trimming took 1 base from V and 4 from J; bases not matched to a gene: 0. This CDR3 contains 13 residues. Looked up from germline, CDR1 is DFQATT and CDR2 is SNEGSKA (reference sequence). CDR3 amino acids: CSARGQGTGELFF. DNA of the CDR3: TGCAGTGCTAGAGGACAGGGCACCGGGGAGCTGTTTTTT.

Only a few counts were recorded for this clonotype. V usage is TRBV4-1 and J usage is TRBJ2-7; the D gene is possibly TRBD1 (6 bases). Germline CDR1 reads MGHRA; CDR2 reads YSYEKL. V shed 4 bases and J shed 4 bases, with 17 bases lying between them. The CDR3 runs to 15 residues. Here the CDR3 reads CASSLNLGGPYEQYV. The CDR3 DNA is TGCGCCAGCAGCCTCAATCTTGGGGGCCCTTACGAGCAGTACGTC.

In this sample, this clonotype turned up many times. This chain uses TRBV9 with TRBJ1-6, with a possible D match to TRBD1 (5 bases). The CDR3 is made up of 14 amino acids. V was clipped by 1 base and J by 7 bases, with 9 bases between them. Looked up from germline, CDR1 is SGDLS and CDR2 is YYNGEE. CDR3: CASSVRDGNSPLHF. The CDR3 coding sequence is TGTGCCAGCAGCGTACGGGACGGGAATTCACCCCTCCACTTT. The complete variable domain, with remaining parts taken from reference TRBV9 and TRBJ1-6, reads DSGVTQTPKHLITATGQRVTLRCSPRSGDLSVYWYQQSLDQGLQFLIQYYNGEERAKGNILERFSAQQFPDLHSELNLSSLELGDSALYFCASSVRDGNSPLHFGNGTRLTVT.

The V call is TRBV6-6, the J call TRBJ2-3; 11 bases line up with TRBD2. The CDR3 sequence is 17 residues long. V shed 5 bases, J shed 5 bases, and the junction held 12 bases outside the gene matches. In germline, CDR1 is MNHNY, CDR2 SVGAGI (reference sequence). The DNA for the CDR3 is TGTGCCAGCAGTAGCCTCGGTTGGCTAGCGGGGGGAGATACGCAGTATTTT. Protein product: CASSSLGWLAGGDTQYF.

This clonotype was counted many times. The V call is TRBV18, the J call TRBJ1-5; D perhaps matches TRBD1 (5 bases). Germline CDR1 is KGHSH and CDR2 is LQKENI. Trimming took off 6 bases at V and 7 bases at J, with 16 bases between the two ends. This CDR3 has 14 residues. The DNA for the CDR3 is TGTGCCAGCTCTCTGACAGACATACTACAGCCCCAGCATTTT. Translated, it gives CASSLTDILQPQHF.

This chain connects TRBV6-2 or TRBV6-3 to TRBJ1-5; D not certain. Germline assignment: CDR1 MNHEY and CDR2 SVGEGT. CDR3 length: 14 residues. V shed 4 bases and J shed 3 bases, with 10 bases lying between them. This CDR3 is CASSSRRDNQPQHF. CDR3 DNA sequence: TGTGCCAGCAGTTCGCGCCGAGACAATCAGCCCCAGCATTTT.

This clonotype was seen repeatedly, ten times or more. V is TRBV7-8 and J is TRBJ1-5; no definite D call. The V gene lost 5 bases and the J gene lost 7 bases, with 15 bases spanning the gap. The CDR3 sequence is 14 residues long. Germline CDR1 SGHVS, CDR2 FQNEAQ. CDR3 sequence reads: CASSTSRGQQPQHF. The DNA of the CDR3 is TGTGCCAGCAGCACCTCCCGAGGCCAACAGCCCCAGCATTTT.

Only a few counts were recorded for this clonotype. The gene calls are TRBV5-1 and TRBJ2-2; tentative D call: TRBD2 (5 bases). CDR1 and CDR2 from the germline V gene are SGHRS and YFSETQ. This CDR3 has 16 amino acids. V dropped 0 bases and J dropped 5 bases, with 14 bases sitting between them. CDR3 bases: TGCGCCAGCAGCTTGGGGTCTTACGGGAATACCGGGGAGCTGTTTTTT. It specifies CASSLGSYGNTGELFF.

This clonotype showed up many times. The rearrangement joins TRBV5-1 to TRBJ1-2; D not resolved. The CDR3 runs 14 residues. V was cut by 0 bases and J by 6 bases, with 12 bases left in between. CDR1 and CDR2 (germline): SGHRS, YFSETQ. CDR3 nucleotides: TGCGCCAGCAGCTTGGAGGGCCGACCCAATGGCTACACCTTC. Protein sequence: CASSLEGRPNGYTF.

This rearrangement joins TRBV5-1 to TRBJ2-1; 7 bases are shared with TRBD1. V shed 1 base and J 10 bases; nucleotides not matched to a gene: 11. Germline loops: CDR1 SGHRS, CDR2 YFSETQ. The CDR3 length is 15 residues. The CDR3 is CASSLTGDPFKEQFF. For the CDR3, the DNA is TGCGCCAGCAGCTTGACAGGGGACCCATTCAAGGAGCAGTTCTTC. The full variable domain, its missing parts supplied by reference TRBV5-1 and TRBJ2-1, is KAGVTQTPRYLIKTRGQQVTLSCSPISGHRSVSWYQQTPGQGLQFLFEYFSETQRNKGNFPGRFSGRQFSNSRSEMNVSTLELGDSALYLCASSLTGDPFKEQFFGPGTRLTVL.

The chain combines TRBV19 with TRBJ2-1; 10 bases map to TRBD1. CDR3 length: 17 amino acids. Unmatched junction bases numbered 12, after V lost 6 bases and J lost 4 bases. Germline-derived CDR1 and CDR2 are LNHDA and SQIVND (reference sequence). The CDR3 DNA sequence: TGTGCCAGTAGCACACCAAGGGGGACAGGGGTATACAATGAGCAGTTCTTC. It codes for CASSTPRGTGVYNEQFF. Combining the CDR3 with reference TRBV19 and TRBJ2-1 gives the whole variable domain DGGITQSPKYLFRKEGQNVTLSCEQNLNHDAMYWYRQDPGQGLRLIYYSQIVNDFQKGDIAEGYSVSREKKESFPLTVTSAQKNPTAFYLCASSTPRGTGVYNEQFFGPGTRLTVL.

This sequence joins TRBV12-3 or TRBV12-4 and TRBJ1-2, with a weak D call TRBD1 (5 bases). The CDR3 is made up of 13 amino acids. The ends were cut back, 5 bases at V and 1 base at J, with 8 bases in the middle. This chain's CDR3 is CASSKGINYGYTF. As DNA, the CDR3 is TGTGCCAGCAGTAAGGGGATTAACTATGGCTACACCTTC.

This clonotype showed up just a few times. The rearrangement links TRBV5-1 to TRBJ1-2; D is undetermined. This CDR3 is built from 15 residues. Trimming took 4 bases from V and 7 from J, leaving 20 bases between them. Germline V gives CDR1 SGHRS, CDR2 YFSETQ. Here the CDR3 reads CASSLSGSSDAGYTF. Written as DNA, the CDR3 is TGCGCCAGCAGCCTGTCGGGCAGTTCAGATGCTGGCTACACCTTC.

This clonotype was detected ten times or more. The rearrangement uses TRBV13 and TRBJ1-1, with D uncertain. CDR3 size: 17 residues. Germline V gene lookup returns CDR1 PRHDT and CDR2 FYEKMQ (reference sequence). The ends were cut back, 6 bases at V and 0 bases at J, with 20 bases in the middle. Written as DNA, the CDR3 is TGTGCCAGCAGTATCCAAGGTCCCGGGCATATGAACACTGAAGCTTTCTTT. It translates to CASSIQGPGHMNTEAFF.

V is TRBV4-3 and J is TRBJ1-2, with TRBD1 identical over 7 bases. The trim removed 1 base at V and 5 bases at J, leaving 4 bases unmatched. The V gene's germline CDR1 is LGHNA and CDR2 YSLEER. The CDR3 extends over 14 amino acids. CDR3 in amino acids: CASSQAATGYGYTF. DNA of the CDR3: TGCGCCAGCAGCCAAGCGGCGACAGGGTATGGCTACACCTTC.

This clonotype was seen at least ten times. This chain uses TRBV30 with TRBJ1-2; 8 positions agree with TRBD1. Trimming removed 5 bases from V and 5 bases from J; junction bases left unmatched: 1. The CDR3 sequence is 11 residues long. The germline V gene has CDR1 GTSNPN and CDR2 SVGIG (reference sequence). The CDR3 protein is CAWDRGYGYTF. Here the CDR3 DNA reads TGTGCCTGGGACAGGGGATATGGCTACACCTTC.

This clonotype was seen repeatedly, ten times or more. The J gene is TRBJ1-5, the V gene TRBV20-1; D is unresolved. CDR3 length equals 13 residues. V lost 6 bases to trimming and J lost 4 bases, with 13 bases between them. The germline V gene encodes CDR1 DFQATT and CDR2 SNEGSKA (reference sequence). CDR3 amino acids: CSASSWGNQPQHF. The CDR3 region has the DNA TGCAGTGCCAGCTCCTGGGGAAATCAGCCCCAGCATTTT.

The V and J genes are TRBV20-1 and TRBJ1-6; D is possibly TRBD1 (5 bases). Germline CDR1 DFQATT, CDR2 SNEGSKA (reference sequence). This CDR3 spans 15 amino acids. Trimming took 1 base from V and 6 from J, leaving 13 bases between them. The CDR3 DNA follows: TGCAGTGCTAGAGGGGAAGGGGCCGGTAATTCACCCCTCCACTTT. Translation gives CSARGEGAGNSPLHF.

This clonotype was picked up many times. The chain links TRBV5-1 to TRBJ2-3; unclear D gene. With 0 bases removed from V and 11 bases from J, the gap between germline ends came to 13 bases. Germline CDR1 and CDR2: SGHRS and YFSETQ. This CDR3 spans 13 amino acids. The DNA of the CDR3 is TGCGCCAGCAGCTTGGAGTTCAGGCTAGAGCAGTATTTT. Protein: CASSLEFRLEQYF. The full variable domain, its missing parts supplied by reference TRBV5-1 and TRBJ2-3, is KAGVTQTPRYLIKTRGQQVTLSCSPISGHRSVSWYQQTPGQGLQFLFEYFSETQRNKGNFPGRFSGRQFSNSRSEMNVSTLELGDSALYLCASSLEFRLEQYFGPGTRLTVL.

The chain employs TRBV6-5 and TRBJ2-7; TRBD2 agrees at 7 bases. Germline CDR1 is MNHEY and CDR2 is SVGAGI. The CDR3 is made up of 16 amino acids. The V segment lost 7 bases and the J segment 0 bases; nucleotides outside the gene matches: 12. CDR3 sequence: CASNALGLVSSYEQYV. Written as DNA, the CDR3 is TGTGCCAGCAACGCCTTAGGACTAGTATCCTCCTACGAGCAGTACGTC.

This clonotype came up a few times. The CDR3 sequence: CASSPGTGISYEQYV. The CDR3 DNA follows: TGTGCCAGCAGCCCCGGGACAGGGATCTCCTACGAGCAGTACGTC. The V gene is TRBV25-1, the J gene TRBJ2-7; 9 bases are a match to TRBD1. The ends lost 6 bases at V and 0 bases at J; junction bases unmatched: 6. This CDR3 contains 15 residues. Germline V gene lookup returns CDR1 MGHDK and CDR2 SYGVNS.

This clonotype was counted between two and nine times. This sequence joins TRBV12-3 or TRBV12-4 and TRBJ2-2; 8 nucleotides align to TRBD2. After removal of 6 bases from V and 0 bases from J, the junction contained 6 bases not matched to a gene. The length of the CDR3 is 16 residues. The CDR3 loop reads CASSSGGAPNTGELFF. The CDR3 DNA follows: TGTGCCAGCAGCTCCGGGGGGGCACCGAACACCGGGGAGCTGTTTTTT.

This clonotype has at least ten counts. The chain employs TRBV2 and TRBJ2-6; the D gene is possibly TRBD2 (6 bases). Germline V lookup: CDR1 SNHLY, CDR2 FYNNEI. CDR3 length equals 14 residues. V was shortened by 7 bases and J by 0 bases, with 7 bases between the two germline ends. CDR3 sequence reads: CASKTSSGANVLTF. The CDR3 DNA is TGTGCCAGCAAGACTAGCTCTGGGGCCAACGTCCTGACTTTC.

This clonotype was seen a handful of times. The rearrangement uses TRBV29-1 and TRBJ2-1, with no clear D. The CDR3 has 9 amino acids. In germline, CDR1 is SQVTM, CDR2 ANQGSEA. Trimming pared 8 bases from V and 6 bases from J, leaving 5 bases between. DNA for the CDR3: TGCAGCTTCAGCAATGAGCAGTTCTTC. This sequence encodes CSFSNEQFF.

This clonotype has a handful of counts. J is TRBJ2-7 and V is TRBV4-1, with 7 bases lining up with TRBD2. Looked up from germline, CDR1 is MGHRA and CDR2 is YSYEKL. The CDR3 consists of 15 residues. The trim removed 1 base at V and 6 bases at J, leaving 9 bases unmatched. This CDR3 is CASSQGGEGGGEQYV. CDR3 sequence (DNA): TGCGCCAGCAGCCAAGGCGGGGAGGGTGGAGGCGAGCAGTACGTC.

This clonotype was detected many times. The J gene is TRBJ1-1, the V gene TRBV18; no definite D call. From germline, CDR1 is KGHSH and CDR2 LQKENI. Trimming cost V 3 bases and J 4 bases, with 18 bases left between them. CDR3 size: 16 residues. CDR3 DNA: TGTGCCAGCTCACCCCGTCCGGCGGGCCGAGGCACTGAAGCTTTCTTT. This codes for CASSPRPAGRGTEAFF.

This clonotype came up a few times. The chain is built from TRBV7-2 and TRBJ2-5, with 9 nucleotides matching TRBD1. Germline V gene lookup returns CDR1 SGHTA and CDR2 FQGNSA. Losses at the gene ends were 5 bases for V and 1 base for J; bases not matched to a gene: 5. The CDR3 runs to 15 residues. DNA for the CDR3: TGTGCCAGCAGCACGGGACAGGGAGTCCAAGAGACCCAGTACTTC. Translation: CASSTGQGVQETQYF.

This clonotype was counted between two and nine times. The genes are TRBV12-3 or TRBV12-4 and TRBJ2-7; D call uncertain. This CDR3 spans 13 amino acids. The V gene lost 3 bases and the J gene lost 7 bases, with 13 bases spanning the gap. In DNA form, the CDR3 reads TGTGCCAGCAGTTTGTCTATTATAGGGGAGCAGTACTTC. Residues: CASSLSIIGEQYF.

The sample holds many counts of this clonotype. This chain links TRBV25-1 with TRBJ2-5; D is ambiguous. Looked up from germline, CDR1 is MGHDK and CDR2 is SYGVNS. The CDR3 totals 11 residues. V lost 3 bases, J lost 7 bases, and 6 bases lay in between. In DNA, the CDR3 is TGTGCCAGCAGTGAGGCGTCGACCCAGTACTTC. This translates into CASSEASTQYF.